The 30 T cell receptor beta chains listed next were all sequenced from one sample in a study of PD-L1 blockade in urothelial cancer. Sequenced by immunoSEQ multiplex PCR; TCRdb stores in-frame clones only, minus some. The table lists approximately 79,000 clones, about 90% of them singletons. The specimen was PBMCs, collected around atezolizumab (anti-PD-L1) treatment. Receptor source: a woman in her seventies with urothelial cancer.

In regard to this clone: At one of its ends the junction is not consistent with the germline gene, which may arise from a read error. The chain joins TRBV6-5 to TRBJ1-2; TRBD1 matches 9 bases. This CDR3 contains 12 residues. Germline V gene sequence: CDR1 MNHEY, CDR2 SVGAGI. CDR3 amino acids: CASSYRDRELFF. CDR3 sequence (DNA): TGTGCCAGCAGTTACAGGGACAGGGAATTGTTCTTC.

This clone has only a few counts. This rearrangement joins TRBV28 to TRBJ2-7; weak D call: TRBD2 (6 bases). CDR1 MDHEN and CDR2 SYDVKM come from the germline V gene. Trimming cost V 6 bases and J 3 bases, with 15 bases left between them. This CDR3 region has 14 residues. The CDR3 coding sequence is TGTGCCAGCAGAGTTAGCGGATCAAACTACGAGCAGTACTTC. Its translation: CASRVSGSNYEQYF.

This clone was seen once. The chain couples TRBV28 to TRBJ1-1; 7 nucleotides match TRBD1. This CDR3 comprises 15 residues. The trim removed 4 bases at V and 0 bases at J, leaving 5 bases unmatched. Germline assignment: CDR1 MDHEN and CDR2 SYDVKM. The CDR3 DNA sequence: TGTGCCAGCAGTTCGACCGGGACAGTGAACACTGAAGCTTTCTTT. It yields the protein CASSSTGTVNTEAFF.

In its sample, this clone was seen once. V gene TRBV21-1 combines with J gene TRBJ2-7; the tabulated D call, TRBD2, remains unverified against the DNA. TRBV21-1 is noted as a pseudogene. The CDR3 runs 17 residues. CDR3 in amino acids: CASSKQASGGSSYEQYF. The DNA for the CDR3 is TGTGCCAGCAGCAAACAGGCTAGCGGGGGGAGCTCCTACGAGCAGTACTTC.

CDR3 protein: CASSLGSDRYSNQPQHF. In DNA form, the CDR3 reads TGTGCCAGCAGCTTGGGAAGTGACAGGTATAGCAATCAGCCCCAGCATTTT. The chain links TRBV7-9 to TRBJ1-5, with D perhaps matching TRBD1 (6 bases). The CDR3 runs to 17 residues. CDR1 and CDR2 (germline): SEHNR, FQNEAQ (reference sequence). Trimming shortened V by 3 bases and J by 0 bases, and 15 bases separated the two germline ends.

V and J are TRBV18 and TRBJ2-7; D ambiguous. Germline V gene sequence: CDR1 KGHSH, CDR2 LQKENI. Trimming stripped 6 bases from V and 4 bases from J, with 19 bases between. This CDR3 spans 15 amino acids. The CDR3 here is CASSHPSRGAYEQYF. Here the CDR3 DNA reads TGTGCCAGCTCCCACCCGTCCCGAGGAGCATACGAGCAGTACTTC.

The genes are TRBV5-6 and TRBJ1-5, with 9 positions matching TRBD1. Germline V gene lookup returns CDR1 SGHDT and CDR2 YYEEEE. The ends lost 3 bases at V and 4 bases at J; junction bases unmatched: 5. CDR3 length equals 15 residues. This CDR3 reads CASSSLGTGNQPQHF. CDR3 DNA: TGTGCCAGCAGCTCGCTCGGGACAGGGAATCAGCCCCAGCATTTT. Full variable domain (rest looked up from reference TRBV5-6 and TRBJ1-5): DAGVTQSPTHLIKTRGQQVTLRCSPKSGHDTVSWYQQALGQGPQFIFQYYEEEERQRGNFPDRFSGHQFPNYSSELNVNALLLGDSALYLCASSSLGTGNQPQHFGDGTRLSIL.

The chain is built from TRBV18 and TRBJ2-3; 7 nucleotides agree with TRBD1. The CDR3 totals 15 residues. J gave up 4 bases and V 3 bases, and 7 bases lay outside the gene matches. CDR1 and CDR2 from the germline V gene are KGHSH and LQKENI. CDR3 nucleotide sequence: TGTGCCAGCTCACCGCCGATTACAGGGGCAGATACGCAGTATTTT. Residues: CASSPPITGADTQYF.

The J gene is TRBJ2-2, the V gene TRBV18; TRBD2 matches at 7 bases. The ends lost 8 bases at V and 5 bases at J; junction bases unmatched: 14. CDR3 length: 16 residues. Germline CDR1 is KGHSH and CDR2 is LQKENI. DNA for the CDR3: TGTGCCAGCCCGCCAGCGGGACTACTGGGTACCGGGGAGCTGTTTTTT. As protein: CASPPAGLLGTGELFF.

The chain joins TRBV5-4 to TRBJ1-6; D perhaps matches TRBD1 (6 bases). The CDR3 length is 15 residues. Trimming shortened V by 4 bases and J by 7 bases, and 15 bases separated the two germline ends. From germline, CDR1 is SGHNT and CDR2 YYREEE (reference sequence). The CDR3 loop reads CASSPYTGINSPLHF. The DNA of the CDR3 is TGTGCCAGCAGCCCCTACACAGGGATCAATTCACCCCTCCACTTT.

The chain has TRBV27 and TRBJ2-2, with 8 bases fitting TRBD1. Germline V gives CDR1 MNHEY, CDR2 SMNVEV (reference sequence). The CDR3 contains 14 residues. V lost 3 bases to trimming and J lost 6 bases; unmatched junction nucleotides: 3. The CDR3: CASSFTGGSGELFF. CDR3 DNA sequence: TGTGCCAGCAGTTTCACAGGGGGGTCCGGGGAGCTGTTTTTT.

The rearrangement uses TRBV4-3 and TRBJ2-3; D is possibly TRBD2 (6 bases). V was trimmed by 0 bases and J by 0 bases, leaving 10 bases between them. This CDR3 region has 16 residues. CDR1 LGHNA and CDR2 YSLEER come from the germline V gene. The CDR3 region is CASSQDGGASTDTQYF. The DNA of the CDR3 is TGCGCCAGCAGCCAAGACGGCGGGGCGAGCACAGATACGCAGTATTTT.

This rearrangement joins TRBV29-1 to TRBJ2-1; 8 nucleotides align to TRBD2. The V gene end was trimmed by 1 base and the J gene end by 8 bases; junction bases not matched to a gene: 7. The length of the CDR3 is 14 residues. Germline lookup yields CDR1 SQVTM and CDR2 ANQGSEA. This CDR3 is CSVEGWTSRDEQFF. CDR3 in DNA: TGCAGCGTTGAAGGGTGGACTAGCAGGGATGAGCAGTTCTTC.

This chain links TRBV27 with TRBJ1-6; D is unresolved. Per the germline V gene, CDR1 is MNHEY and CDR2 is SMNVEV (reference sequence). This CDR3 is 18 amino acids long. Deletions cut 0 bases from V and 8 bases from J, with 20 bases between. CDR3 amino acids: CASSLSTGRRPGDSPLHF. The CDR3 region has the DNA TGTGCCAGCAGTTTATCGACTGGGCGAAGGCCCGGGGATTCACCCCTCCACTTT.

The chain recombines TRBV5-1 with TRBJ2-1, with D perhaps TRBD1 (6 bases). Trimming removed 4 bases from V and 4 bases from J, with 15 bases in between. Per the germline V gene, CDR1 is SGHRS and CDR2 is YFSETQ. The CDR3 has 15 amino acids. CDR3 region: CASSGARDIYNEQFF. The CDR3 coding sequence is TGCGCCAGCAGCGGGGCCCGGGACATTTACAATGAGCAGTTCTTC.

V usage is TRBV9 and J usage is TRBJ2-3; no firm D call. V was cut by 3 bases and J by 0 bases, with 8 bases left in between. CDR1 is SGDLS, CDR2 YYNGEE, per germline. CDR3 length: 14 amino acids. CDR3 DNA sequence: TGTGCCAGCAGCGCCATAACTAGCACAGATACGCAGTATTTT. It translates to CASSAITSTDTQYF. Filled out from reference TRBV9 and TRBJ2-3, the complete variable domain reads DSGVTQTPKHLITATGQRVTLRCSPRSGDLSVYWYQQSLDQGLQFLIQYYNGEERAKGNILERFSAQQFPDLHSELNLSSLELGDSALYFCASSAITSTDTQYFGPGTRLTVL.

This clone was found once. This chain uses TRBV28 with TRBJ2-1; the match to TRBD1 covers 7 bases. The V gene end was trimmed by 6 bases and the J gene end by 0 bases; junction bases not matched to a gene: 11. The CDR3 consists of 17 residues. From germline, CDR1 is MDHEN and CDR2 SYDVKM. The CDR3 bases are TGTGCCAGCAGCCGCCCTGGGACAGCCTTCTCCTACAATGAGCAGTTCTTC. Protein: CASSRPGTAFSYNEQFF.

V usage is TRBV18 and J usage is TRBJ1-1; 7 bases fit TRBD1. V was clipped by 5 bases and J by 1 base; unmatched bases: 7. Germline V gene data show CDR1 as KGHSH and CDR2 as LQKENI. The CDR3 extends over 15 amino acids. CDR3 sequence reads: CASSIRQGGNTEAFF. The CDR3 region has the DNA TGTGCCAGCTCAATCAGACAGGGAGGGAACACTGAAGCTTTCTTT.

This clone was recorded once. This chain uses TRBV6-1 with TRBJ1-1; D is uncertain. Trimming stripped 2 bases from V and 7 bases from J, with 14 bases between. Germline V gene lookup returns CDR1 MNHNS and CDR2 SASEGT. There are 14 residues in the CDR3. In DNA form, the CDR3 reads TGTGCCAGCAGTGAACCCGAGGCCGGAGATGAAGCTTTCTTT. Its translation: CASSEPEAGDEAFF.

V and J are TRBV5-1 and TRBJ2-3, with a weak D call TRBD1 (5 bases). V shed 0 bases and J shed 0 bases, with 17 bases lying between them. The CDR3 is 18 amino acids. Per the germline V gene, CDR1 is SGHRS and CDR2 is YFSETQ. The CDR3 region is CASSLGGDLFTSTDTQYF. CDR3 bases: TGCGCCAGCAGCTTGGGGGGCGACTTGTTCACTAGCACAGATACGCAGTATTTT.

The chain employs TRBV6-5 and TRBJ2-2; D is undetermined. V was shortened by 0 bases and J by 7 bases, with 15 bases between the two germline ends. This CDR3 has 16 residues. Germline V gene data show CDR1 as MNHEY and CDR2 as SVGAGI. CDR3 sequence reads: CASSYSVSLVVGELFF. The CDR3 nucleotides are TGTGCCAGCAGTTACTCCGTCAGCCTAGTTGTCGGGGAGCTGTTTTTT.

This chain joins TRBV30 and TRBJ2-7; 7 nucleotides line up with TRBD1. Germline assignment: CDR1 GTSNPN and CDR2 SVGIG (reference sequence). After removal of 8 bases from V and 1 base from J, the junction contained 11 bases not matched to a gene. The CDR3 loop spans 14 amino acids. The CDR3 is CAGGPGQPSYEQYF. In DNA, the CDR3 is TGTGCCGGGGGACCGGGACAGCCATCCTACGAGCAGTACTTC.

This chain links TRBV2 with TRBJ1-4; 9 bases agree with TRBD1. Germline V lookup: CDR1 SNHLY, CDR2 FYNNEI. The CDR3 runs 14 residues. Trimming took 5 bases from V and 8 from J; bases not matched to a gene: 6. The CDR3 here is CASSPGQGREKLFF. The DNA of the CDR3 is TGTGCCAGCAGTCCGGGACAGGGACGAGAAAAACTGTTTTTT.

This chain uses TRBV19 with TRBJ1-5; 7 bases fit TRBD1. Germline trimming cut 9 bases from V and 0 bases from J; bases unmatched to any gene: 8. Germline lookup yields CDR1 LNHDA and CDR2 SQIVND (reference sequence). The CDR3 contains 15 residues. The CDR3 DNA reads TGTGCCAGCACTGGACAGGAATATAGCAATCAGCCCCAGCATTTT. It encodes CASTGQEYSNQPQHF.

The chain is built from TRBV21-1 and TRBJ1-2; the table gives TRBD1 as D, unverified against the DNA. TRBV21-1 is designated a pseudogene. The CDR3 runs 13 residues. In nucleotides, the CDR3 is TGTGCCAGCATCTCTCAGGGGGCGCGTGGCTACACCTTC. Translating gives CASISQGARGYTF.

The chain links TRBV19 to TRBJ1-2; D call uncertain. V was cut by 2 bases and J by 1 base, with 2 bases left in between. CDR1 is LNHDA and CDR2 is SQIVND in the germline V gene (reference sequence). The length of the CDR3 is 12 residues. CDR3 residues: CASSIYNYGYTF. The CDR3 region has the DNA TGTGCCAGTAGTATATATAACTATGGCTACACCTTC.

This clone was seen only once. The chain employs TRBV19 and TRBJ2-7; 8 nucleotides line up with TRBD1. The V and J ends lost 4 bases and 3 bases, in that order; junction bases with no gene match: 2. CDR1 LNHDA and CDR2 SQIVND come from the germline V gene (reference sequence). The CDR3 contains 13 residues. The CDR3 coding sequence is TGTGCCAGTAGTACGGACAGGGACTACGAGCAGTACTTC. Protein: CASSTDRDYEQYF.

The chain links TRBV7-8 to TRBJ2-2; 11 bases map to TRBD2. From germline, CDR1 is SGHVS and CDR2 FQNEAQ. V was clipped by 5 bases and J by 4 bases; unmatched bases: 3. The CDR3 covers 15 residues. The CDR3 DNA is TGTGCCAGCAGCCCTGGGACTAGCGGCACCGGGGAGCTGTTTTTT. Amino acids: CASSPGTSGTGELFF.

V and J are TRBV5-1 and TRBJ2-5, with TRBD2 as a possible D gene (6 bases). V shed 4 bases and J shed 5 bases, with 15 bases lying between them. The germline V gene encodes CDR1 SGHRS and CDR2 YFSETQ. CDR3 length equals 14 residues. CDR3: CASSPAGLGETQYF. The CDR3 nucleotides read TGCGCCAGCAGCCCGGCGGGGCTGGGGGAGACCCAGTACTTC.

V and J are TRBV2 and TRBJ2-7, with unresolved D. V lost 3 bases and J 2 bases, leaving 11 bases between the germline ends. The CDR3 totals 14 residues. From germline, CDR1 is SNHLY and CDR2 FYNNEI. The CDR3 DNA sequence: TGTGCCAGCAGTGATGCCAGGTACCCCTACGAGCAGTACTTC. Encoded protein: CASSDARYPYEQYF.